This entry lists 28 T cell receptor beta chains sequenced from one sample in a study of T cells in Graves' hyperthyroidism and ophthalmopathy. Amplification of TCR beta CDR3 regions was performed using RNA transcripts as template. During a first-round RT-PCR of the TCR CDR3, the HTBI primer set was used. A single record per CDR3 protein comes from TCRdb applying MiXCR to the multiplex PCR reads. This sample has approximately 520,000 distinct CDR3 sequences; more than 20% occur once, and the top ten carry around 27%. Sequencing input: blood. All receptors come from a man between 18 and 29 years old with Graves' hyperthyroidism.

This clonotype has more than one count but fewer than ten. This rearrangement joins TRBV12-3 or TRBV12-4 to TRBJ2-2; D is tentatively TRBD1 or TRBD2 (5 bases each). The CDR3 totals 18 residues. V lost 5 bases and J lost 6, with 25 bases in between. The CDR3 nucleotides read TGTGCCAGCAGTCCGCTCCCTTCCGGGGCACCCCGGTCCGGGGAGCTGTTTTTT. Protein product: CASSPLPSGAPRSGELFF.

The table lists this clonotype with many counts. The chain employs TRBV11-2 and TRBJ1-2, with TRBD1 matching 7 bases. With V trimmed by 5 bases and J by 2 bases, 11 bases remained unmatched. Germline CDR1 SGHAT, CDR2 FQNNGV. The CDR3 has 16 amino acids. CDR3 sequence (DNA): TGTGCCAGCAGCCAACCCTTCGACAGGGAGAACTATGGCTACACCTTC. Its translation is CASSQPFDRENYGYTF.

This clonotype has at least ten counts. This rearrangement joins TRBV28 to TRBJ1-5, with TRBD1 matching over 8 bases. CDR1 is MDHEN, CDR2 SYDVKM, per germline. This CDR3 is built from 16 residues. Losses at the gene ends were 4 bases for V and 3 bases for J; bases not matched to a gene: 8. This chain's CDR3 is CASSWTGIRANQPQHF. The CDR3 DNA sequence: TGTGCCAGCAGTTGGACAGGGATACGGGCCAATCAGCCCCAGCATTTT.

This clonotype was observed at least ten times. V is TRBV6-2 or TRBV6-3 and J is TRBJ1-1, with a weak D call TRBD1 (5 bases). The CDR3 consists of 13 residues. Between the trimmed V and J ends, which lost 8 bases and 7 bases, there was a span of 17 bases. Germline loops: CDR1 MNHEY, CDR2 SVGEGT. CDR3 DNA: TGTGCCAGCCTTTCCGGCAGGGCAAGTGAAGCTTTCTTT. Its translation: CASLSGRASEAFF.

The chain recombines TRBV12-3 or TRBV12-4 with TRBJ1-1; the D gene is possibly TRBD1 (5 bases). The CDR3 totals 14 residues. Between the trimmed V and J ends, which lost 2 bases and 4 bases, there was a span of 11 bases. CDR3 loop: CASSLKTGGTEAFF. In nucleotides, the CDR3 is TGTGCCAGCAGTTTAAAAACTGGGGGCACTGAAGCTTTCTTT.

The sample holds many counts of this clonotype. The chain is built from TRBV4-1 and TRBJ2-5; D assignment may be TRBD1 or TRBD2 (6 bases each). Germline V lookup: CDR1 MGHRA, CDR2 YSYEKL. V was cut by 1 base and J by 14 bases, with 14 bases left in between. The CDR3 runs to 12 residues. This chain's CDR3 is CASSQGARGVYF. For the CDR3, the DNA is TGCGCCAGCAGCCAAGGGGCAAGGGGGGTTTACTTC.

Concerning this clonotype itself: Sequence at one end of the junction differs from germline and may be a read error. This sequence joins TRBV15 and TRBJ1-5, with D unclear. Germline V gives CDR1 LNHNV, CDR2 YYDKDF (reference sequence). The length of the CDR3 is 14 residues. This CDR3 reads CATSRGTYYQPQHF. DNA for the CDR3: TGTGCCACCAGCAGAGGGACGTATTATCAGCCTCAGCATTTT.

Many counts were recorded for this clonotype. This CDR3 is CASSLSSGIQPQHF. In DNA form, the CDR3 reads TGTGCCAGCAGTTTATCATCAGGGATTCAGCCCCAGCATTTT. This chain links TRBV28 with TRBJ1-5; D might be TRBD1 (5 bases). The CDR3 runs 14 residues. V lost 1 base and J 6 bases, leaving 10 bases between the germline ends. Per germline, CDR1 MDHEN and CDR2 SYDVKM. Supplemented by reference TRBV28 and TRBJ1-5, the full variable domain reads DVKVTQSSRYLVKRTGEKVFLECVQDMDHENMFWYRQDPGLGLRLIYFSYDVKMKEKGDIPEGYSVSREKKERFSLILESASTNQTSMYLCASSLSSGIQPQHFGDGTRLSIL.

In this sample, this clonotype turned up a few times. The V call is TRBV20-1, the J call TRBJ1-2; 7 nucleotides line up with TRBD1. The CDR3 is made up of 15 amino acids. The ends lost 0 bases at V and 4 bases at J; junction bases unmatched: 8. CDR1 is DFQATT, CDR2 SNEGSKA, per germline (reference sequence). CDR3 region: CSARDSPGQLYGYTF. CDR3 sequence (DNA): TGCAGTGCTAGAGATTCACCGGGACAGCTCTATGGCTACACCTTC.

This clonotype has a count of ten or more. The CDR3 loop reads CASTQNTGELFF. CDR3 sequence (DNA): TGTGCCAGCACGCAGAACACCGGGGAGCTGTTTTTT. This rearrangement joins TRBV2 to TRBJ2-2; D gene ambiguous. V shed 7 bases and J shed 1 base, with 4 bases lying between them. The CDR3 has 12 amino acids. CDR1 and CDR2 from the germline V gene are SNHLY and FYNNEI.

This clonotype was seen at least ten times. This chain uses TRBV25-1 with TRBJ2-7; D may be TRBD1 (6 bases). This CDR3 spans 14 amino acids. V was pared by 3 bases and J by 7 bases, with 16 bases between. The germline gives CDR1 MGHDK, CDR2 SYGVNS. The CDR3 spells CASSDLTGSREQYF. CDR3 sequence (DNA): TGTGCCAGCAGTGACCTAACAGGGTCGAGGGAGCAGTACTTC.

This clonotype was seen ten or more times. The chain has TRBV11-1 and TRBJ2-2, with TRBD2 matching over 7 bases. The germline gives CDR1 SGHAT, CDR2 FQDESV (reference sequence). Trimming removed 7 bases from V and 2 bases from J; junction bases left unmatched: 13. This CDR3 has 17 residues. The CDR3 here is CASMGQKSGENTGELFF. CDR3 in DNA: TGTGCCAGCATGGGTCAGAAAAGCGGGGAAAACACCGGGGAGCTGTTTTTT.

This clonotype was detected ten times or more. The chain links TRBV6-1 to TRBJ2-3; either TRBD1 or TRBD2 may supply D (5 bases each). CDR3 length: 15 amino acids. V was cut by 5 bases and J by 0 bases, with 12 bases left in between. From germline, CDR1 is MNHNS and CDR2 SASEGT. Here the CDR3 DNA reads TGTGCCAGCAGTAGGATAGGGGACAGCACAGATACGCAGTATTTT. Translation gives CASSRIGDSTDTQYF.

The V call is TRBV3-1, the J call TRBJ1-5; D is ambiguous. Trimming shortened V by 0 bases and J by 5 bases, and 11 bases separated the two germline ends. Germline loops: CDR1 LGHDT, CDR2 YNNKEL (reference sequence). There are 15 residues in the CDR3. The CDR3, as DNA: TGTGCCAGCAGCCAAGATCCGGGCGTTCATCAGCCCCAGCATTTT. Translating gives CASSQDPGVHQPQHF.

This chain uses TRBV20-1 with TRBJ1-1, with 8 bases aligning to TRBD1. The CDR3 contains 16 residues. CDR1 is DFQATT and CDR2 is SNEGSKA in the germline V gene (reference sequence). V was clipped by 6 bases and J by 4 bases; unmatched bases: 16. CDR3: CSANFGTGGSGTEAFF. CDR3 DNA sequence: TGCAGTGCAAATTTTGGGACAGGAGGGAGTGGCACTGAAGCTTTCTTT.

In this sample, this clonotype turned up many times. This chain connects TRBV20-1 to TRBJ2-5; D might be TRBD2 (5 bases). Trimming left V 6 bases short and J 5 bases short, with 19 bases between. Germline lookup yields CDR1 DFQATT and CDR2 SNEGSKA (reference sequence). The CDR3 is 14 amino acids. CDR3 bases: TGCAGTGCCGCGGGCCCGGCGACCCAGGAGACCCAGTACTTC. Amino acids: CSAAGPATQETQYF.

In this sample, this clonotype turned up a few times. The rearrangement joins TRBV5-5 to TRBJ2-4; a weak D match, TRBD2 (7 bases). This CDR3 has 16 residues. With 0 bases removed from V and 3 bases from J, the gap between germline ends came to 13 bases. Germline CDR1 and CDR2: SGHKS and YYEKEE (reference sequence). The CDR3, as DNA: TGTGCCAGCAGCTTGGCTGGGGGGGCGGTCAAAAACATTCAGTACTTC. Its translation is CASSLAGGAVKNIQYF.

This clonotype was counted many times. This chain links TRBV28 with TRBJ1-5; no clear D. The CDR3 sequence is 14 residues long. V lost 2 bases and J 2 bases, leaving 7 bases between the germline ends. Germline V CDR1 and CDR2: MDHEN, SYDVKM. CDR3 nucleotides: TGTGCCAGCAGTTTAGGGATCGGCAATCAGCCCCAGCATTTT. Translating gives CASSLGIGNQPQHF.

The table lists this clonotype with many counts. The chain combines TRBV2 with TRBJ1-1; D remains unclear. The germline V gene encodes CDR1 SNHLY and CDR2 FYNNEI. The CDR3 has 17 amino acids. V gave up 7 bases and J gave up 0 bases, with 21 bases separating them. The CDR3 nucleotides are TGTGCCAGCACCCCCGAGCCTCCCGGTCTAATGAACACTGAAGCTTTCTTT. It is translated as CASTPEPPGLMNTEAFF. The full variable domain, its missing parts supplied by reference TRBV2 and TRBJ1-1, is EPEVTQTPSHQVTQMGQEVILRCVPISNHLYFYWYRQILGQKVEFLVSFYNNEISEKSEIFDDQFSVERPDGSNFTLKIRSTKLEDSAMYFCASTPEPPGLMNTEAFFGQGTRLTVV.

This clonotype was observed many times. The V call is TRBV19, the J call TRBJ1-2, with a possible D match to TRBD1 (6 bases). The CDR3 consists of 12 residues. Germline loops: CDR1 LNHDA, CDR2 SQIVND (reference sequence). V was pared by 5 bases and J by 5 bases, with 9 bases between. CDR3 nucleotide sequence: TGTGCCAGTAGTTGGACAGCGTATGGCTACACCTTC. Its translation: CASSWTAYGYTF.

Ten or more counts support this clonotype. The chain links TRBV14 to TRBJ2-5, with a tentative D call TRBD2 (6 bases). The CDR3 is made up of 16 amino acids. The germline V gene encodes CDR1 SGHDN and CDR2 FVKESK. The V end was cut by 4 bases, the J end by 5 bases, with 20 bases between. The CDR3 nucleotides are TGTGCCAGCAGCCCAGAGGCATGGCGGGGCGTGGAGACCCAGTACTTC. It yields the protein CASSPEAWRGVETQYF.

In this sample, this clonotype turned up many times. The chain employs TRBV11-1 and TRBJ1-5; TRBD1 agrees at 7 bases. Germline values: CDR1 SGHAT, CDR2 FQDESV (reference sequence). The junction had 10 bases not matched to a gene; V was cut back by 5 bases and J by 3 bases. The length of the CDR3 is 16 residues. The CDR3 DNA sequence: TGTGCCAGCAGCATGACAGGGAGGGGATACAATCAGCCCCAGCATTTT. This translates into CASSMTGRGYNQPQHF.

This clonotype was found many times. The junction shows a germline mismatch at one end, possibly a read error. The chain is built from TRBV6-1 and TRBJ2-2; possibly TRBD1 for D (5 bases). The V gene's germline CDR1 is MNHNS and CDR2 SASEGT. There are 13 residues in the CDR3. The chain's CDR3 is CAGSDSDTGELFF. CDR3 in DNA: TGTGCCGGCAGTGACAGTGACACCGGGGAGCTGTTTTTT.

This clonotype was detected many times. The chain joins TRBV5-1 to TRBJ1-2; D remains unclear. Trimming shortened V by 1 base and J by 1 base, and 14 bases separated the two germline ends. CDR3 length: 16 residues. Per the germline V gene, CDR1 is SGHRS and CDR2 is YFSETQ. The CDR3 loop reads CASSLPGGRGNYGYTF. In DNA, the CDR3 is TGCGCCAGCAGCTTGCCAGGTGGAAGAGGTAACTATGGCTACACCTTC.

The sample holds many counts of this clonotype. The chain recombines TRBV6-2 or TRBV6-3 with TRBJ2-7; possibly TRBD1 or TRBD2 for D (7 bases each). The germline gives CDR1 MNHEY, CDR2 SVGEGT. The V gene lost 10 bases and the J gene lost 5 bases, with 15 bases spanning the gap. This CDR3 spans 12 amino acids. The CDR3: CATKGGGDEQYF. The CDR3 bases are TGTGCCACCAAGGGAGGGGGCGACGAGCAGTACTTC.

This clonotype occurred a few times. This sequence joins TRBV20-1 and TRBJ1-1, with 8 bases fitting TRBD1. CDR1 is DFQATT and CDR2 is SNEGSKA in the germline V gene (reference sequence). V trimming: 2 bases; J trimming: 7 bases; junction bases outside the gene matches: 3. The CDR3 runs to 12 residues. The CDR3 nucleotides read TGCAGTGCTAGAACAGGGGGGAATGAAGCTTTCTTT. Translated: CSARTGGNEAFF.

This clonotype was seen many times. This chain connects TRBV20-1 to TRBJ2-7; D is possibly TRBD1 (6 bases). V was clipped by 4 bases and J by 7 bases, with 14 bases between them. This CDR3 has 12 residues. Germline V gene sequence: CDR1 DFQATT, CDR2 SNEGSKA (reference sequence). In DNA form, the CDR3 reads TGCAGTGCTACGGACAGAATCTGGGAGCAGTACTTC. Translation gives CSATDRIWEQYF.

The chain recombines TRBV7-9 with TRBJ1-5, with D possibly being TRBD1 (6 bases). Per germline, CDR1 SEHNR and CDR2 FQNEAQ (reference sequence). The CDR3 runs to 14 residues. Trimming left V 5 bases short and J 6 bases short, with 14 bases between. CDR3 DNA sequence: TGTGCCAGCAGCACGGGACATACCGGTCAGCCCCAGCATTTT. Amino acid sequence: CASSTGHTGQPQHF.